This is a list of T cell receptor beta chains from one sample in a study of radiotherapy plus CTLA-4 blockade in lung cancer. Sequenced by immunoSEQ multiplex PCR; TCRdb stores in-frame clones only, minus some. The sample has more than 90,000 clones, approximately 80% seen once. The sequenced sample was peripheral blood, obtained from a patient treated with radiotherapy plus ipilimumab. Receptors originate from a human donor with non-small cell lung cancer that progressed on radiotherapy plus ipilimumab. Some clones in this sample may be carry-over from other donors' samples. Each CDR3 is given with its conserved first and last residue. D genes are given only for firm matches. Rows give clone size only sometimes, using once, few, many, or a class for an expanded clone.

v_gene,d_gene,j_gene,abundance,CDR3aa,CDR3nt
TRBV7-2,NA,TRBJ2-2,NA,CASSLGTVNTGELFF,TGTGCCAGCAGCTTAGGGACAGTAAACACCGGGGAGCTGTTTTTT
TRBV11-2,NA,TRBJ1-3,NA,CASQMLRQDWGYTIYF,TGTGCCAGCCAAATGCTCCGACAGGATTGGGGTTACACCATATATTTT
TRBV7-2,NA,TRBJ2-3,NA,CASSSGTSRTDTQYF,TGTGCCAGCAGCTCCGGCACGTCGCGGACAGATACGCAGTATTTT
TRBV2,TRBD1,TRBJ2-5,NA,CASSLGRRDRQETQYF,TGTGCCAGCAGTCTAGGGCGCCGGGACAGACAAGAGACCCAGTACTTC
TRBV10-3,NA,TRBJ1-5,NA,CAISEFTANQPQHF,TGTGCCATCAGTGAGTTTACAGCTAATCAGCCCCAGCATTTT
TRBV7-3,NA,TRBJ2-2,NA,CASSLVGGNTGELFF,TGTGCCAGCAGCTTAGTCGGGGGCAACACCGGGGAGCTGTTTTTT
TRBV7-2,NA,TRBJ1-3,NA,CASSSKGGAGNTIYF,TGTGCCAGCAGCTCAAAGGGTGGTGCTGGAAACACCATATATTTT
TRBV19,NA,TRBJ1-1,NA,CASSIPSLGARTEAFF,TGTGCCAGTAGTATTCCTAGTCTGGGGGCTCGTACTGAAGCTTTCTTT
TRBV5-5,NA,TRBJ1-2,once,CASSNIYGYTF,TGTGCCAGCAGCAATATCTATGGCTACACCTTC
TRBV9,TRBD2,TRBJ2-3,once,CASSTRGIAGADTQYF,TGTGCCAGCAGCACCAGAGGGATAGCGGGAGCCGATACGCAGTATTTT
TRBV15,NA,TRBJ1-2,once,CATSRRTSGYTF,TGTGCCACCAGCAGGCGGACGAGTGGCTACACCTTC
TRBV18,NA,TRBJ2-7,NA,CASSSDSLASYEQYF,TGTGCCAGCTCATCCGACAGCCTAGCGTCCTACGAGCAGTACTTC
TRBV19,TRBD1,TRBJ2-7,NA,CASSAGTGATPYEQYF,TGTGCCAGTAGTGCCGGGACAGGGGCTACCCCCTACGAGCAGTACTTC
TRBV6-1,NA,TRBJ1-1,NA,CASSDPGGRAEAFF,TGTGCCAGCAGTGACCCCGGGGGGCGGGCTGAAGCTTTCTTT
TRBV7-3,NA,TRBJ1-2,NA,CASTPGHDYGHTF,TGTGCCAGCACCCCTGGACATGACTATGGCCACACCTTC
TRBV2,NA,TRBJ2-6,NA,CASSEGGGPGANVLTF,TGTGCCAGCAGTGAAGGGGGGGGCCCTGGGGCCAACGTCCTGACTTTC
TRBV4-3,NA,TRBJ2-5,NA,CASSQEKGWGQETQYF,TGCGCCAGCAGCCAAGAAAAGGGTTGGGGCCAAGAGACCCAGTACTTC
TRBV12-5,TRBD1,TRBJ2-3,once,CASGLGQGAGADTQYF,TGTGCTAGTGGTTTGGGACAGGGTGCAGGGGCGGATACGCAGTATTTT
TRBV11-3,NA,TRBJ2-1,NA,CASSLFGHGSDNEQFF,TGTGCCAGCAGCTTATTTGGGCACGGGTCTGACAATGAGCAGTTCTTC
TRBV18,NA,TRBJ1-1,NA,CASSPPWGTNTEAFF,TGTGCCAGCTCACCACCGTGGGGGACTAACACTGAAGCTTTCTTT
TRBV4-3,NA,TRBJ2-3,NA,CASSQAPSVQDTQYF,TGCGCCAGCAGCCAAGCCCCCTCGGTTCAAGATACGCAGTATTTT
TRBV5-6,TRBD1,TRBJ2-3,NA,CAGSRTGVDTQYF,TGTGCCGGGTCTAGGACAGGGGTTGATACGCAGTATTTT
TRBV15,NA,TRBJ2-7,NA,CATSSLEITYEQYF,TGTGCCACCAGCAGTTTAGAGATAACCTACGAGCAGTACTTC
TRBV5-1,NA,TRBJ2-5,NA,CASTPNGQGYQETQYF,TGCGCCAGCACCCCGAACGGGCAGGGCTACCAAGAGACCCAGTACTTC
TRBV18,NA,TRBJ1-1,NA,CASSPGGEPSPSTEAFF,TGTGCCAGCTCACCAGGGGGGGAGCCCTCACCATCCACTGAAGCTTTCTTT
TRBV2,NA,TRBJ1-4,NA,CASSVRTNEKLFF,TGTGCCAGCAGTGTGCGGACTAATGAAAAACTGTTTTTT